The rows below give T cell receptor beta chains drawn from one sample of a study of T cells in localized non-small cell lung cancer. The assay was immunoSEQ multiplex PCR, and TCRdb's table has in-frame clones only and misses some. The table has some 71,000 clones, roughly 81% seen once. This specimen consisted of peripheral blood, obtained before any cancer treatment. Receptors were obtained from a female donor older than 55 with stage I lung adenocarcinoma. Both conserved end residues are part of each CDR3. A D gene is named only where the DNA matches it firmly. Rows may omit the clone size; those that give it use once, few, many or a size class.

NA,TRBV19,16,few,TRBJ1-2,CASINWGDPGHYGYTF,TGTGCCAGTATCAACTGGGGAGACCCGGGGCACTATGGCTACACCTTC
TRBD2,TRBV5-1,14,few,TRBJ2-3,CASGTSGGPDTQYF,TGCGCCAGCGGGACTAGCGGGGGGCCAGATACGCAGTATTTT
TRBD2,TRBV5-1,15,NA,TRBJ2-5,CASSLLAGQEETQYF,TGCGCCAGCAGCTTACTAGCGGGCCAGGAAGAGACCCAGTACTTC
NA,TRBV11-2,16,NA,TRBJ1-2,CASSLANSPPGDGYTF,TGTGCCAGCAGCTTAGCTAACAGCCCGCCCGGCGATGGCTACACCTTC
NA,TRBV12-2,10,once,TRBJ2-5,CASRFETQYF,TGTGCAAGTCGCTTTGAGACCCAGTACTTC
TRBD1,TRBV5-8,20,NA,TRBJ2-7,CASRRETGTGNAFFSYEQYF,TGTGCCAGCAGACGCGAGACCGGGACAGGGAACGCCTTCTTCTCCTACGAGCAGTACTTC
NA,TRBV15,15,NA,TRBJ2-1,CATSRDSQGYNEQFF,TGTGCCACCAGCAGAGATTCTCAGGGGTACAATGAGCAGTTCTTC
NA,TRBV6-5,15,NA,TRBJ1-5,CASSSTVDSNQPQHF,TGTGCCAGCAGTTCGACGGTAGATAGCAATCAGCCCCAGCATTTT
NA,TRBV30,12,NA,TRBJ1-6,CASNTGISPLHF,TGTGCCTCAAATACAGGGATTTCACCCCTCCACTTT
NA,TRBV15,18,NA,TRBJ2-5,CATSRDRSMGGLGETQYF,TGTGCCACCAGCAGAGATAGGAGCATGGGGGGCCTAGGGGAGACCCAGTACTTC
TRBD1,TRBV2,14,NA,TRBJ2-2,CASRGQGLTGELFF,TGTGCCAGCAGGGGACAGGGATTGACCGGGGAGCTGTTTTTT
NA,TRBV29-1,13,NA,TRBJ2-7,CSVNGASSYEQYF,TGCAGCGTAAACGGGGCGAGCTCCTACGAGCAGTACTTC
NA,TRBV6-5,14,few,TRBJ1-6,CASSLQGTHSPLHF,TGTGCCAGCAGTCTGCAGGGGACCCATTCACCCCTCCACTTT
NA,TRBV6-6,14,NA,TRBJ1-1,CASSYGGMNTEAFF,TGTGCCAGCAGTTACGGGGGCATGAACACTGAAGCTTTCTTT
NA,TRBV2,17,NA,TRBJ1-5,CASSEAGRRNSNQPQHF,TGTGCCAGCAGTGAAGCCGGGCGCAGGAATAGCAATCAGCCCCAGCATTTT
TRBD1,TRBV30,14,NA,TRBJ2-5,CAWSVLAGGETQYF,TGTGCCTGGAGTGTACTGGCAGGGGGAGAGACCCAGTACTTC
TRBD2,TRBV7-9,17,NA,TRBJ2-7,CASSPLLGLAGAYEQYF,TGTGCCAGCAGCCCCCTCTTAGGGCTAGCGGGGGCCTACGAGCAGTACTTC
TRBD1,TRBV2,14,NA,TRBJ1-2,CASSLGQGHYGYTF,TGTGCCAGCAGCCTAGGACAGGGCCACTATGGCTACACCTTC